This TCR beta chain was observed in a study of patients and donors after allogeneic stem cell transplantation. Via MiXCR, TCRdb re-called the RT-PCR reads, giving one row per CDR3 protein. This table holds 150,000 to 200,000 distinct CDR3 sequences, 30% found once. CDR3 size: 14 residues. V was shortened by 4 bases and J by 6 bases, with 16 bases between the two germline ends. Germline lookup yields CDR1 SQVTM and CDR2 ANQGSEA. V gene TRBV29-1 combines with J gene TRBJ2-1, with D possibly being TRBD2 (6 bases). Sequencing was carried out using blood, either unsorted or a sorted T cell fraction (not recorded which). This TCR was sampled from a human donor who was either an allogeneic HSCT recipient or a stem cell or donor lymphocyte infusion donor (not recorded which). It is not recorded whose cells these are; they may come from a transplant donor. CDR3 in DNA: TGCAGCGTTGTAGGGACTCGTTCTGTCAATGAGCAGTTCTTC. Translating gives CSVVGTRSVNEQFF.